The present T cell receptor (beta chain) was sequenced within a study of T cell responses to AZD1222 COVID-19 vaccine. Trimming took 3 bases from V and 0 from J, leaving 14 bases between them. Per the germline V gene, CDR1 is KGHSH and CDR2 is LQKENI. This CDR3 has 16 residues. Some clones are missing from TCRdb's copy, which holds only in-frame ones; the method was immunoSEQ multiplex PCR. The sample lists 150,000 to 200,000 clones, just under 90% occurring once. Sequences were derived from peripheral blood, sampled 28 days after the second dose of the MenACWY control vaccine. The clonotype originates from an adult who received the MenACWY meningococcal vaccine as a control. The chain employs TRBV18 and TRBJ1-1; D uncertain. The CDR3 bases are TGTGCCAGCTCACCCGGGCTGGGCAGACTGAACACTGAAGCTTTCTTT. It is translated as CASSPGLGRLNTEAFF.